The TCR beta chain under discussion was sequenced for a study of cytotoxic CD8 clonotypes in ibrutinib-treated CLL. Whole-study context: Investigators collected response samples after a median around 12 months of treatment, range 6 to 36.

The table came from immunoSEQ multiplex PCR; TCRdb's copy has only in-frame clones and leaves some out. This sample carries about 160,000 clones, less than 85% of them seen once, and the ten largest clones take 4.6%. The sequence was obtained from a human donor with chronic lymphocytic leukemia. The sequences come from PBMCs, collected after 24 months of ibrutinib treatment.

In nucleotides, the CDR3 is TGCGCCAGCAGCGGAGACAGGGCCCTCTCCTACAATGAGCAGTTCTTC. Amino acids: CASSGDRALSYNEQFF. J is TRBJ2-1 and V is TRBV5-1, with TRBD1 matching over 7 bases. Trimming removed 4 bases from V and 0 bases from J; junction bases left unmatched: 7. The CDR3 is 16 residues long. Germline V gene data show CDR1 as SGHRS and CDR2 as YFSETQ.